This record looks at one T cell receptor beta chain sequence and its context. The antigen remains undetermined. This CDR3 has 15 residues. In germline, CDR1 is KGHSH, CDR2 LQKENI. Trimming left V 2 bases short and J 4 bases short, with 14 bases between. The data derive from a study of T cells in Graves' hyperthyroidism and ophthalmopathy. Background on the study: Peripheral blood was taken when the disease was first diagnosed, before any treatment began.

Researchers took RNA transcripts and amplified the TCR beta CDR3 regions from them. The HTBI primer set served for first-round RT-PCR of the TCR CDR3. TCRdb passed the multiplex PCR reads through MiXCR, listing each CDR3 protein once. The sample yields roughly 560,000 distinct CDR3 sequences, over 12% seen once. General study results and limits: Researchers report that a 13 V-J model separated ophthalmopathy from stable hyperthyroidism.

The chain joins TRBV18 to TRBJ1-2; D is unclear. This sequence was found in a woman in her thirties or forties with Graves' ophthalmopathy. The specimen was blood. In DNA, the CDR3 is TGTGCCAGCTCACCATCGGGGATCCCCCTCTATGGCTACACCTTC. It is translated as CASSPSGIPLYGYTF.